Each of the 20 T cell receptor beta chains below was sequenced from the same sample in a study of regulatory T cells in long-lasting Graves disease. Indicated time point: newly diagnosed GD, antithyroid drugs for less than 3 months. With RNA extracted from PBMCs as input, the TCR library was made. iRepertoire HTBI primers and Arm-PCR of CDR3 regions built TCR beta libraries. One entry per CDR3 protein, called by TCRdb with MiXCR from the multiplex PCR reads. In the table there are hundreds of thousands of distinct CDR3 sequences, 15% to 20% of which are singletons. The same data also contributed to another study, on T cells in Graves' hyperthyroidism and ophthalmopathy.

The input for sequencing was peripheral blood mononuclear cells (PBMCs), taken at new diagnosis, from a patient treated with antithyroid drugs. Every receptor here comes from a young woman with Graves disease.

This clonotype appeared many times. The DNA of the CDR3 is TGTGCCAGCAGCCCTTTGACAGGAACCCTATACGAGCAGTACTTC. Protein sequence: CASSPLTGTLYEQYF. The chain recombines TRBV7-2 with TRBJ2-7; the D gene is possibly TRBD1 (6 bases). V gave up 5 bases and J gave up 4 bases, with 18 bases separating them. Germline V gene data show CDR1 as SGHTA and CDR2 as FQGNSA. This CDR3 has 15 residues.

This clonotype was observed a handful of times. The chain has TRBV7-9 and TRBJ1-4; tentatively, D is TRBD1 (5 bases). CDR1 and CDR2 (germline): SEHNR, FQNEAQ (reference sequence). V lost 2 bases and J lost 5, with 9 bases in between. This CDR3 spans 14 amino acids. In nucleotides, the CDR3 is TGTGCCAGCAGCTTATTAGGGGTCAATGAAAAACTGTTTTTT. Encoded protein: CASSLLGVNEKLFF.

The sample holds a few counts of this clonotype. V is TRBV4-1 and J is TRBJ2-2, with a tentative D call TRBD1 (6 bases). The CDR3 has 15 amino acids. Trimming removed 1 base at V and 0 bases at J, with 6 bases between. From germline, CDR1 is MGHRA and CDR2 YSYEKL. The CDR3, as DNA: TGCGCCAGCAGCCAAGCAGGGGCGAACACCGGGGAGCTGTTTTTT. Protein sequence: CASSQAGANTGELFF.

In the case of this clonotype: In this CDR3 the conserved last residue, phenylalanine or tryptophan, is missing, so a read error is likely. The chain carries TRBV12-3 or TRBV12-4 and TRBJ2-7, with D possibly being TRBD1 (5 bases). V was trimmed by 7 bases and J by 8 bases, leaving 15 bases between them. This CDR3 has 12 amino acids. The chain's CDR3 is CASTLSQGKQYL. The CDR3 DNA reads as TGTGCCAGCACTCTGAGCCAGGGTAAGCAGTACCTC.

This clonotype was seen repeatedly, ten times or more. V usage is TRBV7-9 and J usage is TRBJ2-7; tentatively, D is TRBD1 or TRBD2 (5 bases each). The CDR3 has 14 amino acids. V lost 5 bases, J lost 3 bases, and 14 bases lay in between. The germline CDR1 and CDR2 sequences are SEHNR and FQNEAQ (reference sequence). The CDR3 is CASSTSGTVYEQYF. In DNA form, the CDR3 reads TGTGCCAGCAGCACCTCCGGGACGGTCTACGAGCAGTACTTC.

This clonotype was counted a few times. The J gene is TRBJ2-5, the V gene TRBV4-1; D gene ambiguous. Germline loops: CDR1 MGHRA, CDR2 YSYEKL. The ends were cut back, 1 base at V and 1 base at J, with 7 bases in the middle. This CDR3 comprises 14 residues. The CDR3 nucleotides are TGCGCCAGCAGCCAAGGTCTAGTCCAAGAGACCCAGTACTTC. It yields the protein CASSQGLVQETQYF.

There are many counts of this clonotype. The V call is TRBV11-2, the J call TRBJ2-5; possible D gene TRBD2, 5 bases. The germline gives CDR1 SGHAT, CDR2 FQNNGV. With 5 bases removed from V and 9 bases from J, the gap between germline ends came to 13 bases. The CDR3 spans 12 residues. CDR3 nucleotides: TGTGCCAGCAGCAACCACCCGGAGGCCCAGTACTTC. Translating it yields CASSNHPEAQYF. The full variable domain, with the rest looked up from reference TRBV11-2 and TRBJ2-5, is EAGVAQSPRYKIIEKRQSVAFWCNPISGHATLYWYQQILGQGPKLLIQFQNNGVVDDSQLPKDRFSAERLKGVDSTLKIQPAKLEDSAVYLCASSNHPEAQYFGPGTRLLVL.

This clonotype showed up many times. CDR3 sequence reads: CASIHGGAAGLDQQFF. The CDR3 region has the DNA TGTGCCAGCATTCACGGGGGGGCAGCGGGCCTCGATCAGCAGTTCTTC. The genes are TRBV28 and TRBJ2-1, with 8 bases identical to TRBD2. J gave up 11 bases and V 7 bases, and 19 bases lay outside the gene matches. Looked up from germline, CDR1 is MDHEN and CDR2 is SYDVKM. The CDR3 contains 16 residues.

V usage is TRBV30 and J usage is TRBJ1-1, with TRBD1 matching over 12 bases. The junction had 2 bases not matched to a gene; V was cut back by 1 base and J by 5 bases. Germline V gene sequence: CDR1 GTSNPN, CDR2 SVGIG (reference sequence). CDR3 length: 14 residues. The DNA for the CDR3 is TGTGCCTGGAGTGGGGGACAGGGGGCAACTGAAGCTTTCTTT. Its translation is CAWSGGQGATEAFF. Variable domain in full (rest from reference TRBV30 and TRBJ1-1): SQTIHQWPATLVQPVGSPLSLECTVEGTSNPNLYWYRQAAGRGLQLLFYSVGIGQISSEVPQNLSASRPQDRQFILSSKKLLLSDSGFYLCAWSGGQGATEAFFGQGTRLTVV.

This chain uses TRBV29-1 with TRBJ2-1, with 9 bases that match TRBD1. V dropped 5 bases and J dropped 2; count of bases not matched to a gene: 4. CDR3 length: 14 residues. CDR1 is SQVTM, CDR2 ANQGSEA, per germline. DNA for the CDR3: TGCAGCGTTACCCGGGACAGGGCCTACAATGAGCAGTTCTTC. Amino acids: CSVTRDRAYNEQFF.

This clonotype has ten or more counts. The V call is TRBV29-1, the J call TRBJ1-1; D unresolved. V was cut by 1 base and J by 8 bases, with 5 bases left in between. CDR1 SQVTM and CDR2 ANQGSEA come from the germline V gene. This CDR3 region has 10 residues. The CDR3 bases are TGCAGCGTTGAAGGGCCCGAAGCTTTCTTT. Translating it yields CSVEGPEAFF.

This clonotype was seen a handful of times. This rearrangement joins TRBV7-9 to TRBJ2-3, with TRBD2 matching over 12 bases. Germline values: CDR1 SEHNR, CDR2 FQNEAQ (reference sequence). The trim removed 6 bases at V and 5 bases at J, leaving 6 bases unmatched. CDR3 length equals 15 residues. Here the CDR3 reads CASSGPGLAGDTQYF. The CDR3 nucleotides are TGTGCCAGCAGTGGTCCGGGACTAGCGGGAGATACGCAGTATTTT.

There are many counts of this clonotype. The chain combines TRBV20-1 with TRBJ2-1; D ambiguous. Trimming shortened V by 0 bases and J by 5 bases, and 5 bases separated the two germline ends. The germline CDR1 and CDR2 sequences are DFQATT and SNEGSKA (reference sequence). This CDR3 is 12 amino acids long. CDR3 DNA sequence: TGCAGTGCTAGAGATGACGACAATGAGCAGTTCTTC. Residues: CSARDDDNEQFF.

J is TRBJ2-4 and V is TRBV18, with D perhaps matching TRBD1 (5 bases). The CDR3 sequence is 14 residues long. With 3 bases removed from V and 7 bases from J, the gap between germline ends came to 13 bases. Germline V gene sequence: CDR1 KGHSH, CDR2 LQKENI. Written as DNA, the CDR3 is TGTGCCAGCTCACCGGAAGGGGCCGAGAACATTCAGTACTTC. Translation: CASSPEGAENIQYF.

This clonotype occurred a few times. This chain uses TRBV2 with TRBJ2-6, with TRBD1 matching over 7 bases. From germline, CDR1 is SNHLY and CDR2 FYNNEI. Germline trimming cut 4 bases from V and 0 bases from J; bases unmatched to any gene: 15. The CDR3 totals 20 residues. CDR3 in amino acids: CASSGVGGPNRNSGANVLTF. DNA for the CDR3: TGTGCCAGCAGTGGGGTAGGGGGCCCTAATCGAAACTCTGGGGCCAACGTCCTGACTTTC. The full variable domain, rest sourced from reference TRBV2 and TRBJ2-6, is EPEVTQTPSHQVTQMGQEVILRCVPISNHLYFYWYRQILGQKVEFLVSFYNNEISEKSEIFDDQFSVERPDGSNFTLKIRSTKLEDSAMYFCASSGVGGPNRNSGANVLTFGAGSRLTVL.

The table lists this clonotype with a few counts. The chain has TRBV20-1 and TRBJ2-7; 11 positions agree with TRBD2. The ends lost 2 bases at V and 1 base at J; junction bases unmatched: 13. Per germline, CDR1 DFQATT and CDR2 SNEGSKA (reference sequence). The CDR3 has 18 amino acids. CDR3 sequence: CSARSGTSGGGGSYEQYF. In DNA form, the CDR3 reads TGCAGTGCTAGATCGGGAACTAGCGGGGGCGGAGGGTCCTACGAGCAGTACTTC.

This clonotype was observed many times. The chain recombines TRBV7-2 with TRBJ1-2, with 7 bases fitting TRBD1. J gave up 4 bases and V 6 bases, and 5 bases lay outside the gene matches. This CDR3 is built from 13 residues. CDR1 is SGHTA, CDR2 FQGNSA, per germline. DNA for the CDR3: TGTGCCAGCAGGGAGACAGGGACCTATGGCTACACCTTC. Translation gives CASRETGTYGYTF.

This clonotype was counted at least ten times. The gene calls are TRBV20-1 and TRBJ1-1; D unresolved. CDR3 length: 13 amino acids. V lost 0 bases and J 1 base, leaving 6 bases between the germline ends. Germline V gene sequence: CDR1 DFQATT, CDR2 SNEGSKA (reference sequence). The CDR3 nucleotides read TGCAGTGCTAGAGAGACGGCGAACACTGAAGCTTTCTTT. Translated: CSARETANTEAFF.

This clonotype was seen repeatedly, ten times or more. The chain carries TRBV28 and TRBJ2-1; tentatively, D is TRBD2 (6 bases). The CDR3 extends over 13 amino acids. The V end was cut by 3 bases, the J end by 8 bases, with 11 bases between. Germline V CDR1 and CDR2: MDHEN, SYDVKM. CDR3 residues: CASSFAGTYEQFF. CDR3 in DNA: TGTGCCAGCAGTTTTGCGGGGACCTATGAGCAGTTCTTC. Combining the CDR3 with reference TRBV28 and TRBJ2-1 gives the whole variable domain DVKVTQSSRYLVKRTGEKVFLECVQDMDHENMFWYRQDPGLGLRLIYFSYDVKMKEKGDIPEGYSVSREKKERFSLILESASTNQTSMYLCASSFAGTYEQFFGPGTRLTVL.

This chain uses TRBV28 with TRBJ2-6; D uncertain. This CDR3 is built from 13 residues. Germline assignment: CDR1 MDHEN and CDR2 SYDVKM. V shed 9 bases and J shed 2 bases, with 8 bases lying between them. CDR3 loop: CASMRTGANVLTF. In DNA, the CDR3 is TGTGCCAGTATGAGGACTGGGGCCAACGTCCTGACTTTC.